This T cell receptor (beta chain) emerged from a study of T cells in Graves' hyperthyroidism and ophthalmopathy. This clonotype was counted between two and nine times. Germline CDR1 reads MDHEN; CDR2 reads SYDVKM. The V and J ends lost 2 bases and 2 bases, in that order; junction bases with no gene match: 6. The CDR3 sequence is 17 residues long. Diagnoses rested on clinical symptoms, serum thyroxine and TRAb, thyroid ultrasound and orbital computed tomography. Amplification of TCR beta CDR3 regions was performed using RNA transcripts as template. First-round RT-PCR of the TCR CDR3 relied on the HTBI primer set. TCRdb redid the calling of the multiplex PCR reads with MiXCR, one entry per CDR3 protein. The sample consists of around 250,000 distinct CDR3 sequences, approximately 14% of them appearing once.

The receptor's source is a woman between 40 and 50 years old with Graves' hyperthyroidism that later progressed to Graves' ophthalmopathy. This chain joins TRBV28 and TRBJ2-6; 7 bases line up with TRBD2. What was sequenced was blood. In DNA, the CDR3 is TGTGCCAGCAGTTTAGAGCGGGGTTTCCCTGGGGCCAACGTCCTGACTTTC. It encodes CASSLERGFPGANVLTF.